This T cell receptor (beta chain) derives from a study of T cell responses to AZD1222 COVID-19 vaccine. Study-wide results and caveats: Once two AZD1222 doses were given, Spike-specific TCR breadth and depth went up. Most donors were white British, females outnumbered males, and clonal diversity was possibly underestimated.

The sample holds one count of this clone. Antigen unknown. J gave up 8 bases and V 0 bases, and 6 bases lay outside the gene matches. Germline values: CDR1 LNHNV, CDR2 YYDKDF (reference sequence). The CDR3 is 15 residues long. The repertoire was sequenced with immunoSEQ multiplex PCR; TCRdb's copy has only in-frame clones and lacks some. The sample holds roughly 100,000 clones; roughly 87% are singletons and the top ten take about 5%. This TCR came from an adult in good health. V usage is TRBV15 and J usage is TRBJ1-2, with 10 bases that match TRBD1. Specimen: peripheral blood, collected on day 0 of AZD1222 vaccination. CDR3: CATSRERTGGWGYTF. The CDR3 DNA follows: TGTGCCACCAGCAGAGAGAGGACAGGGGGTTGGGGCTACACCTTC.